One TCR beta chain is described in this entry. As yet, its antigen is unknown. This entry is derived from a study of T cells expressing NK-cell markers. Study-level information: One of eight sequenced donors was HCMV-seronegative; the other seven were seropositive. The study, taken as a whole, reports: In a handful of donors, dominant clonotypes made up about 28.3-65% of CD3+CD56-NKG2C+ cells. Top CD8+ clonotypes included the dominant CD3+CD56+NKG2C+ clonotypes in six donors.

This CDR3 contains 15 residues. Germline CDR1 is DFQATT and CDR2 is SNEGSKA (reference sequence). Generation of TCR beta cDNA was performed by 5'RACE template switching incorporating UMIs. TCRdb re-called the 5' RACE reads and catalogs CDR3 proteins one per entry, DNA excluded. The sample is made up of about 150,000 distinct CDR3 sequences, and the top ten hold 12% of it. The V call is TRBV20-1, the J call TRBJ2-1; TCRdb's D gene call, TRBD2, goes unchecked for lack of DNA. The sequence derives from a man aged 18 to 30 in good health. Sequencing input: blood T cells: a sorted CD56 or NKG2C T cell subset, CD4+ or CD8+ T cells, or bulk PBMC T cells (not recorded which). The CDR3 loop is CSATREANSYNEQFF.